The text below deals with one TCR beta chain. The antigen is unknown. Building the TCR beta libraries relied on iRepertoire HTBI primers, and CDR3 regions underwent Arm-PCR. Each CDR3 protein is one row after TCRdb ran MiXCR on the multiplex PCR reads. The repertoire includes around 500,000 distinct CDR3 sequences, 20% of them detected once, and 7% to 10% sits in the top ten. This sample was included in a study of regulatory T cells in long-lasting Graves disease. The CDR3 totals 16 residues. The V and J ends lost 6 bases and 6 bases, in that order; junction bases with no gene match: 17. From germline, CDR1 is MNHEY and CDR2 SVGEGT. Study outcomes and limitations: Patients with persistent disease showed a bias toward TRBV28, TRBJ1-2 and TRBJ2-5.

Time point defined: persistent/refractory GD, antithyroid drugs over 5 years with positive TRAb. Scientists built the TCR library using RNA that was extracted from PBMCs. The starting material was peripheral blood mononuclear cells (PBMCs), obtained when the disease was refractory, from a patient treated with antithyroid drugs. This sequence was found in a female donor with Graves disease. This chain links TRBV6-2 or TRBV6-3 with TRBJ2-7; 7 nucleotides align to TRBD2. In nucleotides, the CDR3 is TGTGCCAGCAGCAGCGGGACTGGCGGGATTTTGAGCGAGCAGTACTTC. This encodes CASSSGTGGILSEQYF.